This T cell receptor (beta chain) was obtained from a study of T cells in tuberculosis. Overall study context: Within 7 days of starting treatment, or before, PBMC were stored.

This CDR3 region has 13 residues. Germline CDR1 reads SNHLY; CDR2 reads FYNNEI. Trimming took off 5 bases at V and 2 bases at J, with 7 bases between the two ends. A word on this clone: The target antigen is unknown.

Study results and limitations: Smaller distances to GMM-specific TCRs suggested their expansion in active tuberculosis. Samples were chosen by availability of cryopreserved specimens.

The time point denotes: new active TB diagnosis, blood taken before or within 7 days of starting treatment. Unsorted cryopreserved PBMC were sequenced, averaging around 99,000 T cells per clinical donor. Measured with immunoSEQ multiplex PCR; TCRdb has only the in-frame clones, and not every one. The sample contains 25,000 to 35,000 clones, roughly 94% of which appear only once. This rearrangement joins TRBV2 to TRBJ1-3; D may be TRBD1 (5 bases). Material: PBMCs, obtained at tuberculosis diagnosis. The clonotype was recovered from an adult with tuberculosis. CDR3 residues: CASSRGAGNTIYF. The CDR3 nucleotides read TGTGCCAGCAGTCGGGGGGCTGGAAACACCATATATTTT.